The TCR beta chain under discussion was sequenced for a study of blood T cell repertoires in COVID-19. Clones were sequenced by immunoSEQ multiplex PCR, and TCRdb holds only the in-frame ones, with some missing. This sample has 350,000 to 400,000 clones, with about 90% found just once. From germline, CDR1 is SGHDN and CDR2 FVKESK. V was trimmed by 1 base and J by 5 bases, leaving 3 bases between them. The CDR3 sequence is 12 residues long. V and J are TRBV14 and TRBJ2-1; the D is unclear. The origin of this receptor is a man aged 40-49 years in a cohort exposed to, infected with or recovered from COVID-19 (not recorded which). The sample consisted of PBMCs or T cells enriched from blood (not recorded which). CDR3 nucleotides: TGTGCCAGCAGCCAAGCTCACAATGAGCAGTTCTTC. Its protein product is CASSQAHNEQFF. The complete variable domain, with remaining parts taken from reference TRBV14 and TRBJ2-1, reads EAGVTQFPSHSVIEKGQTVTLRCDPISGHDNLYWYRRVMGKEIKFLLHFVKESKQDESGMPNNRFLAERTGGTYSTLKVQPAELEDSGVYFCASSQAHNEQFFGPGTRLTVL.